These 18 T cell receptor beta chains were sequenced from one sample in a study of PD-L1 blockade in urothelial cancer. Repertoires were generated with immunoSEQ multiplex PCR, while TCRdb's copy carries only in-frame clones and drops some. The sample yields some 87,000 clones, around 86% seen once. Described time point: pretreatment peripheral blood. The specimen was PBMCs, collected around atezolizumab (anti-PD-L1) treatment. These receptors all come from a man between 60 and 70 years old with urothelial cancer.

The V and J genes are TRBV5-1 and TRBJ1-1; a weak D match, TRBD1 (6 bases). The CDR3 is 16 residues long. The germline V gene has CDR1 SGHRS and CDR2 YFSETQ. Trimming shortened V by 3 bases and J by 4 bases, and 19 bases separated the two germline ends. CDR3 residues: CASSSTAGDGGTEAFF. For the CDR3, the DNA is TGCGCCAGCAGCTCAACTGCAGGGGACGGTGGCACTGAAGCTTTCTTT.

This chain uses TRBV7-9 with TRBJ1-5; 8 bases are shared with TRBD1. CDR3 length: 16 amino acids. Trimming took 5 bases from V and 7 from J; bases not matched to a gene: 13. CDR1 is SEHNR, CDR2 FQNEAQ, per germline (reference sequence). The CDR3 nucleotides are TGTGCCAGCAGCCCCGGTACAGGGGGATTCTGGCAGCCCCAGCATTTT. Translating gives CASSPGTGGFWQPQHF.

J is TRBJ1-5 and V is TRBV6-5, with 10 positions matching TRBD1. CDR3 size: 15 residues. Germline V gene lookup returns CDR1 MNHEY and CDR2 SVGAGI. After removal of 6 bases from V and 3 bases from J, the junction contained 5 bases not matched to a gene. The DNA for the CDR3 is TGTGCCAGCAGGGCCGGGACAGGGGACAATCAGCCCCAGCATTTT. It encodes CASRAGTGDNQPQHF.

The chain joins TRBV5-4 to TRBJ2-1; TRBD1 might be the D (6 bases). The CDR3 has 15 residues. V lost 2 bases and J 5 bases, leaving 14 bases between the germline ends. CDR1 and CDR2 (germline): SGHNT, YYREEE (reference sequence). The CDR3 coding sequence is TGTGCCAGCAGCTTCAAGGTAACAGGGCACAATGAGCAGTTCTTC. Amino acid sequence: CASSFKVTGHNEQFF.

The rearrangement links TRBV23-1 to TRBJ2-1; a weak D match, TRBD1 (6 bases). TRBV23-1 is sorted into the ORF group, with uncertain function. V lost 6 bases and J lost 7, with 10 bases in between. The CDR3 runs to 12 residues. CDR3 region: CASRFRGNEQFF. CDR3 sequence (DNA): TGCGCCAGCAGATTCAGGGGAAATGAGCAGTTCTTC.

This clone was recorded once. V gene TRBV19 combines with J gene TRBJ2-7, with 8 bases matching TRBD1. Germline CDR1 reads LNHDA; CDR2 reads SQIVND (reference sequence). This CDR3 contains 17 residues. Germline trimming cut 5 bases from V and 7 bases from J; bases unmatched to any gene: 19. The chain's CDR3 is CASSPPFGQGGLREQYF. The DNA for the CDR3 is TGTGCCAGTAGTCCACCCTTTGGACAGGGTGGCCTCCGGGAGCAGTACTTC.

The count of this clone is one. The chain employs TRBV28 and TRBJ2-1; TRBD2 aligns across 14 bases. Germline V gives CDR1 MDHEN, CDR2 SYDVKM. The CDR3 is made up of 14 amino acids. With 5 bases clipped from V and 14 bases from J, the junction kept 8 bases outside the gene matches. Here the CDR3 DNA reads TGTGCCAGCAGTCTAGGGACTAGCGGGAGTGACGAGTTCTTC. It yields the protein CASSLGTSGSDEFF.

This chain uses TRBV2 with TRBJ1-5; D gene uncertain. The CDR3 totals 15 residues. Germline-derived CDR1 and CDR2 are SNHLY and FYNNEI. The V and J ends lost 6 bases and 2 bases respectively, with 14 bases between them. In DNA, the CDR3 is TGTGCCAGCAGGAATAGGAGGGATGGCAATCAGCCCCAGCATTTT. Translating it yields CASRNRRDGNQPQHF.

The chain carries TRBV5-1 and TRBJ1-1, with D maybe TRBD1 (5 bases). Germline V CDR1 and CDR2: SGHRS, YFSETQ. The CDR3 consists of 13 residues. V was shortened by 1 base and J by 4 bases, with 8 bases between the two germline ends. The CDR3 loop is CASSLLGATEAFF. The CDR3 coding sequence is TGCGCCAGCAGCTTGTTAGGGGCCACTGAAGCTTTCTTT.

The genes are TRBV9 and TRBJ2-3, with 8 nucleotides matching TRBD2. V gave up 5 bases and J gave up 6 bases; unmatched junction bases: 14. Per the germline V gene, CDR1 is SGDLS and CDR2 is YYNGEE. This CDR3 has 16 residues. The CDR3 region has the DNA TGTGCCAGCAGTCGCGGGAGGCTAGTAGGTCGCGATACGCAGTATTTT. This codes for CASSRGRLVGRDTQYF.

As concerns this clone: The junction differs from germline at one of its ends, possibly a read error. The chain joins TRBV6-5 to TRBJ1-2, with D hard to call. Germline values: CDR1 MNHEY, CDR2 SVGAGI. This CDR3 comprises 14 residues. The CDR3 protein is CASSSQQVGRPPNF. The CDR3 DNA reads TGTGCCAGCAGCTCCCAGCAGGTCGGCAGGCCACCTAACTTC.

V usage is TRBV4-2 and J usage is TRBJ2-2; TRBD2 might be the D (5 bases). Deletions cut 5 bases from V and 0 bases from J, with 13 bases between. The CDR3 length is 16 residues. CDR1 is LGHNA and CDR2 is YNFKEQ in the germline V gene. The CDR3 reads CASSESGFANTGELFF. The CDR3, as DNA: TGTGCCAGCAGCGAGAGCGGATTCGCGAACACCGGGGAGCTGTTTTTT.

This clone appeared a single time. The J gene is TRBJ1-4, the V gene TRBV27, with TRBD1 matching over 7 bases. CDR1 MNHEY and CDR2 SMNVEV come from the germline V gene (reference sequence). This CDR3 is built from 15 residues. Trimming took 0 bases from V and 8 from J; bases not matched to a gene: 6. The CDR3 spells CASSLSPGQYEKLFF. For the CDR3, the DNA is TGTGCCAGCAGTTTATCGCCGGGACAGTACGAAAAACTGTTTTTT. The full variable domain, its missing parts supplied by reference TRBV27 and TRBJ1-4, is EAQVTQNPRYLITVTGKKLTVTCSQNMNHEYMSWYRQDPGLGLRQIYYSMNVEVTDKGDVPEGYKVSRKEKRNFPLILESPSPNQTSLYFCASSLSPGQYEKLFFGSGTQLSVL.

In DNA, the CDR3 is TGTGCCAGCAGCGACGGGCGGACAGGTTTCTACGAGCAGTACTTC. It yields the protein CASSDGRTGFYEQYF. The chain links TRBV11-3 to TRBJ2-7; 7 nucleotides agree with TRBD1. The CDR3 consists of 15 residues. J was trimmed by 3 bases and V by 5 bases; bases with no gene match: 10. Germline V lookup: CDR1 SGHNT, CDR2 YENEEA.

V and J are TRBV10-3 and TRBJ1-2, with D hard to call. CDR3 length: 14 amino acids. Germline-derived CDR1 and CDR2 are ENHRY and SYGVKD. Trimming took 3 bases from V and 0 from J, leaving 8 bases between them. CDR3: CAISDAQANYGYTF. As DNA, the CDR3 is TGTGCCATCAGTGACGCCCAGGCTAACTATGGCTACACCTTC.

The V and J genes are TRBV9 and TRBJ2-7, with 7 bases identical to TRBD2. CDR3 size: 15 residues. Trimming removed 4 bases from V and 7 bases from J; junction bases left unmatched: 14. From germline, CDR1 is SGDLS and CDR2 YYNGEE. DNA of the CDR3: TGTGCCAGCAGCCGCACGGCGGACCGGGAGGATGAGCAGTACTTC. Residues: CASSRTADREDEQYF.

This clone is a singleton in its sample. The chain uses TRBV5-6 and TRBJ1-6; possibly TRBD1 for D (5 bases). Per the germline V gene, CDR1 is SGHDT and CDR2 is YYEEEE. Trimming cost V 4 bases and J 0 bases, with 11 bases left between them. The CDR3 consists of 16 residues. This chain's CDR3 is CASSGAGGSYNSPLHF. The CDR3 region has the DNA TGTGCCAGCAGCGGGGCCGGGGGCTCCTATAATTCACCCCTCCACTTT.

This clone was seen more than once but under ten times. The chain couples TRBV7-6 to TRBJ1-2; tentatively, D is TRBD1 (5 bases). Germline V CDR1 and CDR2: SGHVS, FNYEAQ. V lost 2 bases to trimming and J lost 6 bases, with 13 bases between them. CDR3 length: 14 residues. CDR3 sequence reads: CASSLSTGADGYTF. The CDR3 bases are TGTGCCAGCAGCTTATCCACAGGAGCCGATGGCTACACCTTC. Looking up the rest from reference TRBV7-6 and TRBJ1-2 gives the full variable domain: GAGVSQSPRYKVTKRGQDVALRCDPISGHVSLYWYRQALGQGPEFLTYFNYEAQQDKSGLPNDRFSAERPEGSISTLTIQRTEQRDSAMYRCASSLSTGADGYTFGSGTRLTVV.